The 12 T cell receptor beta chains reported below all come from one sample, sequenced in a study of blood T cell repertoires in COVID-19. The repertoire was sequenced with immunoSEQ multiplex PCR; TCRdb's copy has only in-frame clones and lacks some. The repertoire holds approximately 380,000 clones, with about 89% as singletons. Sequenced input: PBMCs or T cells enriched from blood (not recorded which). The source of these receptors is a woman in her thirties or forties who had been exposed to COVID-19.

This clone turned up a few times. The chain carries TRBV18 and TRBJ2-1, with TRBD2 matching 11 bases. The ends lost 5 bases at V and 8 bases at J; junction bases unmatched: 11. The length of the CDR3 is 16 residues. Germline V gene lookup returns CDR1 KGHSH and CDR2 LQKENI. The CDR3 here is CASSSRLAGGLYEQFF. The DNA for the CDR3 is TGTGCCAGCTCATCGAGATTAGCGGGAGGGCTTTATGAGCAGTTCTTC.

CDR3 in DNA: TGTGCCACCAGTGTCCCTAGCGGGTCCCCCACCAACACCGGGGAGCTGTTTTTT. Translating it yields CATSVPSGSPTNTGELFF. The V and J genes are TRBV24-1 and TRBJ2-2; 8 nucleotides match TRBD2. The CDR3 runs to 18 residues. Germline V gene data show CDR1 as KGHDR and CDR2 as SFDVKD. V shed 5 bases and J 2 bases; nucleotides not matched to a gene: 12.

The gene calls are TRBV9 and TRBJ2-1; 11 bases align to TRBD2. The CDR3 consists of 14 residues. V was clipped by 7 bases and J by 7 bases; unmatched bases: 7. The germline V gene has CDR1 SGDLS and CDR2 YYNGEE. CDR3: CASGLAGGRNEQFF. The DNA for the CDR3 is TGTGCCAGCGGTTTAGCGGGGGGGCGGAATGAGCAGTTCTTC.

CDR3 amino acids: CASSVPVLAGLDEQYF. The CDR3 region has the DNA TGTGCCAGCAGCGTCCCTGTTTTGGCGGGTCTCGACGAGCAGTACTTC. V usage is TRBV9 and J usage is TRBJ2-7, with D possibly matching TRBD2 (5 bases). From germline, CDR1 is SGDLS and CDR2 YYNGEE. CDR3 size: 16 residues. Between the trimmed V and J ends, which lost 2 bases and 5 bases, there was a span of 20 bases.

V and J are TRBV7-9 and TRBJ2-1; 13 nucleotides agree with TRBD2. The CDR3 has 18 residues. The V and J ends lost 3 bases and 5 bases, in that order; junction bases with no gene match: 10. Per germline, CDR1 SEHNR and CDR2 FQNEAQ (reference sequence). This CDR3 reads CASSFPPRLAGGNNEQFF. DNA for the CDR3: TGTGCCAGCAGCTTTCCCCCCCGACTAGCGGGGGGAAACAATGAGCAGTTCTTC.

The chain has TRBV7-2 and TRBJ1-1, with D maybe TRBD1 (6 bases). Trimming removed 5 bases from V and 0 bases from J, with 16 bases in between. The CDR3 spans 16 residues. Germline values: CDR1 SGHTA, CDR2 FQGNSA. CDR3 DNA sequence: TGTGCCAGCAGCCCCAGGGGCAGGGTCATGAACACTGAAGCTTTCTTT. Translating it yields CASSPRGRVMNTEAFF.

The genes are TRBV7-2 and TRBJ1-1; possible D gene TRBD1, 6 bases. This CDR3 is built from 17 residues. From germline, CDR1 is SGHTA and CDR2 FQGNSA. V was clipped by 5 bases and J by 4 bases, with 23 bases between them. The CDR3 DNA is TGTGCCAGCAGCCCGCTGGGGGGGGCGGAGGGTGGCACTGAAGCTTTCTTT. This codes for CASSPLGGAEGGTEAFF.

The chain joins TRBV4-1 to TRBJ2-3, with a possible D match to TRBD2 (6 bases). The germline CDR1 and CDR2 sequences are MGHRA and YSYEKL. V shed 8 bases and J shed 5 bases, with 17 bases lying between them. The CDR3 runs to 14 residues. CDR3 region: CASQRREQGDTQYF. CDR3 DNA: TGCGCCAGCCAGAGACGGGAGCAGGGAGATACGCAGTATTTT.

The chain has TRBV2 and TRBJ1-2; no firm D call. Trimming took off 6 bases at V and 4 bases at J, with 15 bases between the two ends. This CDR3 comprises 14 residues. Germline V lookup: CDR1 SNHLY, CDR2 FYNNEI. For the CDR3, the DNA is TGTGCCAGCAGACCCGAGCTGGAGCGCTATGGCTACACCTTC. It specifies CASRPELERYGYTF.

V gene TRBV19 combines with J gene TRBJ1-1; 7 bases are a match to TRBD1. CDR3 size: 15 residues. Germline V CDR1 and CDR2: LNHDA, SQIVND (reference sequence). V shed 1 base, J shed 4 bases, and the junction held 6 bases outside the gene matches. For the CDR3, the DNA is TGTGCCAGTAGTATAGCAGGGGGGATAGTCACTGAAGCTTTCTTT. Protein sequence: CASSIAGGIVTEAFF. Full variable domain (missing parts from reference TRBV19 and TRBJ1-1): DGGITQSPKYLFRKEGQNVTLSCEQNLNHDAMYWYRQDPGQGLRLIYYSQIVNDFQKGDIAEGYSVSREKKESFPLTVTSAQKNPTAFYLCASSIAGGIVTEAFFGQGTRLTVV.

The chain carries TRBV7-2 and TRBJ2-7; D unresolved. The germline V gene has CDR1 SGHTA and CDR2 FQGNSA. This CDR3 has 12 residues. Between the trimmed V and J ends, which lost 1 base and 6 bases, there was a span of 7 bases. CDR3 protein: CASSLEFREQYF. The CDR3 DNA reads TGTGCCAGCAGCTTAGAATTTCGCGAGCAGTACTTC. The whole variable domain, remainder taken from reference TRBV7-2 and TRBJ2-7, is GAGVSQSPSNKVTEKGKDVELRCDPISGHTALYWYRQSLGQGLEFLIYFQGNSAPDKSGLPSDRFSAERTGGSVSTLTIQRTQQEDSAVYLCASSLEFREQYFGPGTRLTVT.

This chain joins TRBV24-1 and TRBJ2-1, with TRBD2 matching 12 bases. Per germline, CDR1 KGHDR and CDR2 SFDVKD. This CDR3 has 16 amino acids. J gave up 7 bases and V 4 bases, and 7 bases lay outside the gene matches. CDR3: CATSDHTSGGRNEQFF. As DNA, the CDR3 is TGTGCCACCAGTGACCATACTAGCGGGGGGCGGAATGAGCAGTTCTTC.